This TCR beta chain comes out of a study of cytomegalovirus exposure and HLA in healthy donors. Looking at the study overall: Out of 150 million to 200 million T cells, an earlier analysis found some 120 million unique TCR beta sequences in total. The study, taken as a whole, reports: Across donors, sequencing depth was assumed by presence/absence analyses to be roughly uniform. According to reports, the classifier identified cytomegalovirus status with high specificity and sensitivity. Sequence variants that were highly shared formed a cluster that was likely a sequencing artifact.

The PCR ran on 60 Vbeta and 13 Jbeta primers. Clones were sequenced by immunoSEQ multiplex PCR, and TCRdb holds only the in-frame ones, with some missing. The profile shows around 150,000 clones, 76% of them singletons. Details on this clone: Antigen unknown.

CDR1 and CDR2 from the germline V gene are SGHDT and YYEEEE. Germline trimming cut 4 bases from V and 4 bases from J; bases unmatched to any gene: 13. There are 16 residues in the CDR3. The chain couples TRBV5-6 to TRBJ2-7; 8 bases match TRBD1. The material sequenced was PBMCs. This clonotype originated in a woman between 40 and 55 years old in good health and CMV-seronegative. The CDR3 sequence is CASSPRRDRPRYEQYF. The CDR3 DNA reads TGTGCCAGCAGCCCCCGCCGGGACAGGCCCCGTTACGAGCAGTACTTC.